A selection of T cell receptor beta chains follows, all from one sample in a study of CD8+CD57+ T cells in acquired aplastic anemia. TCRdb called the reads again in MiXCR, with one record for every CDR3 protein. Here the sample spans 150,000 to 200,000 distinct CDR3 sequences, 47% being singletons. Sample: sorted CD4+, CD8+, or CD8+CD57+ T cells (not recorded which) from PBMCs. The receptors derive from a human donor with aplastic anemia. Each CDR3 is given with its conserved first and last residue. Fields, in order: V gene, D gene, J gene, clone size, CDR3 DNA, CDR3 protein. The D gene is left open where the match is weak. Clone size, where shown, is once, few, many, or a class for clones that have expanded.

TRBV5-1	.	TRBJ2-2	.	TGCGCCAGCAGCTTGGACAGAAACACCGGGGAGCTGTCTTTT	CASSLDRNTGELSF
TRBV20-1	.	TRBJ2-7	many	TGCAGTGCTAACGACCACTCCTACGAGCAGTACTTC	CSANDHSYEQYF
TRBV2	TRBD2	TRBJ2-3	.	TGTGCCAGCAAACCCAAAGCGGGGGCCACAGATACGCAGTATTTT	CASKPKAGATDTQYF
TRBV5-1	TRBD2	TRBJ2-1	.	TGCGCCAGCAGCACTAGCGGGAGCTCGTACAATGAGCAGTTCTTC	CASSTSGSSYNEQFF
TRBV29-1	TRBD1	TRBJ1-2	once	TGCGGCGTTGGAGAGGGACAGATGCTTACAGGCTACACCTTC	CGVGEGQMLTGYTF
TRBV5-1	.	TRBJ2-1	many	TGCGCCAGCAGCTTGGCCCCCCAAAGCTCCTACAATGAGCAGTTCTTC	CASSLAPQSSYNEQFF
TRBV25-1	.	TRBJ1-1	.	TGTGCCAGCCTACCCTATGGCAAGGGAGTAGCTTTCTTT	CASLPYGKGVAFF
TRBV7-8	TRBD2	TRBJ2-1	.	TGTGCCAGCAGCCCCAGGGAGGGCCCCCGGGTCAATGAGCAGTTCTTC	CASSPREGPRVNEQFF
TRBV5-1	.	TRBJ2-7	.	TGCGCCAGCAGCTTGGCGGCAGGACGGGAGCAGTACTTC	CASSLAAGREQYF
TRBV7-9	.	TRBJ2-3	.	TGTGCCAGCAGCCCGCCCACAGATACGCAGTATTTT	CASSPPTDTQYF
TRBV10-2	.	TRBJ2-5	many	TGCGCCAGCAGTGATTGGAGACAAGAGACCCAGTACTTC	CASSDWRQETQYF
TRBV6-5	TRBD1	TRBJ1-6	many	TGTGCCAGCAGTTATAGGGGACAGGGTAGAAATTCACCCCTCCACTTT	CASSYRGQGRNSPLHF